The rows below give T cell receptor beta chains drawn from one sample of a study of blood T cell repertoires in COVID-19. Generated by immunoSEQ multiplex PCR, the TCRdb table keeps only in-frame clones and is missing some. The sample shows under 250,000 clones, around four fifths of them seen only once. Source material: peripheral blood. The receptors here all came from a woman aged 55-75 years with active or convalescent COVID-19. Both conserved end residues are part of each CDR3. The D gene is left open where the match is weak. Clone size is given for some rows only: seen once, a few or many times, or a class if the clone is expanded.

>TRBJ2-7|TRBV7-8|NA|NA
CASSLNSGAEQYF
TGTGCCAGCAGCTTAAATTCAGGGGCCGAGCAGTACTTC
>TRBJ1-6|TRBV5-1|NA|TRBD1
CASSMTGADSPLHF
TGCGCCAGCAGCATGACAGGGGCCGATTCACCCCTCCACTTT
>TRBJ1-1|TRBV29-1|NA|NA
CSGGLTQNTEAFF
TGCAGCGGGGGGTTGACTCAGAACACTGAAGCTTTCTTT
>TRBJ2-7|TRBV5-1|NA|TRBD1
CASSRDRGYEQYF
TGCGCCAGCAGCCGGGACAGGGGTTACGAGCAGTACTTC
>TRBJ1-2|TRBV28|NA|TRBD1
CASSWDSYYGYTF
TGTGCCAGCAGTTGGGACAGCTACTATGGCTACACCTTC
>TRBJ1-1|TRBV21-1|NA|NA
CASSKMPPTGRFGTEAFF
TGTGCCAGCAGCAAAATGCCCCCGACAGGGAGGTTCGGCACTGAAGCTTTCTTT
>TRBJ1-1|TRBV7-9|NA|TRBD1
CATYRGTANTEAFF
TGTGCCACCTATAGAGGGACAGCGAACACTGAAGCTTTCTTT
>TRBJ2-7|TRBV15|NA|NA
CATSRDRNRVFDEQYF
TGTGCCACCAGCAGAGATCGGAACAGGGTATTTGACGAGCAGTACTTC
>TRBJ1-6|TRBV7-8|NA|TRBD1
CASSLGIGQGNSPLHF
TGTGCCAGCAGCTTGGGTATAGGACAGGGGAATTCACCCCTCCACTTT
>TRBJ2-1|TRBV5-1|few|NA
CASSLDSQSSYNEQFF
TGCGCCAGCAGCCTGGACAGTCAAAGCTCCTACAATGAGCAGTTCTTC
>TRBJ2-1|TRBV5-1|NA|NA
CASSLGSGAGLNEQFF
TGCGCCAGCAGCTTAGGTTCAGGGGCCGGTCTAAATGAGCAGTTCTTC
>TRBJ1-4|TRBV3-1/TRBV3-2|NA|TRBD1
CASSQVMGRTGGLNEKLFF
TGTGCCAGCAGCCAAGTTATGGGGCGGACAGGGGGGCTTAATGAAAAACTGTTTTTT
>TRBJ2-1|TRBV2|NA|NA
CASRMSIEQFF
TGTGCCAGCAGGATGAGTATTGAGCAGTTCTTC
>TRBJ1-1|TRBV5-1|once|NA
CASTLSGDRATEAFF
TGCGCCAGCACCTTATCAGGGGACCGGGCCACTGAAGCTTTCTTT
>TRBJ1-1|TRBV5-6|NA|NA
CASSLELAEAFF
TGTGCCAGCAGCTTGGAACTGGCTGAAGCTTTCTTT
>TRBJ2-5|TRBV7-2|NA|NA
CASSSQETQYF
TGTGCCAGCAGCTCGCAGGAGACCCAGTACTTC
>TRBJ1-3|TRBV19|NA|TRBD1
CASSQTGDSGNTIYF
TGTGCCAGTAGCCAGACAGGGGACTCTGGAAACACCATATATTTT
>TRBJ2-2|TRBV19|NA|TRBD1
CASSTDRVRPGELFF
TGTGCCAGTAGTACCGACAGGGTTCGTCCCGGGGAGCTGTTTTTT
>TRBJ1-1|TRBV7-2|NA|NA
CASSSGVSGTEAFF
TGTGCCAGCAGCTCAGGGGTTTCGGGCACTGAAGCTTTCTTT
>TRBJ2-6|TRBV27|NA|NA
CASSLSGSFAGANVLTF
TGTGCCAGCAGTTTATCGGGCAGTTTCGCTGGGGCCAACGTCCTGACTTTC
>TRBJ1-2|TRBV18|NA|TRBD1
CASSQQDRVNYGYTF
TGTGCCAGCTCACAACAGGACAGGGTTAACTATGGCTACACCTTC
>TRBJ1-2|TRBV7-2|NA|TRBD1
CASSPEPGTGASLDYGYTF
TGTGCCAGCAGCCCCGAGCCGGGGACAGGGGCTTCATTAGACTATGGCTACACCTTC
>TRBJ1-2|TRBV19|few|NA
CASTPGHTNYGYTF
TGTGCCAGTACTCCGGGACACACTAACTATGGCTACACCTTC
>TRBJ1-4|TRBV4-2|NA|TRBD1
CASSQGGSGGATNEKLFF
TGTGCCAGCAGCCAAGGGGGGTCAGGGGGAGCGACTAATGAAAAACTGTTTTTT
>TRBJ1-2|TRBV6-5|NA|TRBD1
CASSYSGGSYGYTF
TGTGCCAGCAGTTATTCAGGGGGCAGCTATGGCTACACCTTC
>TRBJ1-1|TRBV2|NA|NA
CASSAWAGTEAFF
TGTGCCAGCAGTGCTTGGGCCGGCACTGAAGCTTTCTTT
>TRBJ2-3|TRBV3-1/TRBV3-2|NA|TRBD1
CASSLQGVDTQYF
TGTGCCAGCAGCCTACAGGGGGTTGATACGCAGTATTTT
>TRBJ2-2|TRBV7-2|NA|NA
CASSFIGELFF
TGTGCCAGCAGCTTTATAGGGGAGCTGTTTTTT
>TRBJ2-2|TRBV28|NA|TRBD2
CASSFLAENTGELFF
TGTGCCAGCAGTTTCCTAGCGGAGAACACCGGGGAGCTGTTTTTT
>TRBJ2-2|TRBV7-2|once|TRBD2
CASSFLAGGHTGELFF
TGTGCCAGCAGCTTCTTGGCGGGGGGGCATACCGGGGAGCTGTTTTTT
>TRBJ2-2|TRBV11-1|NA|NA
CASSLGDSANTGELFF
TGTGCCAGCAGCTTAGGAGACAGCGCGAACACCGGGGAGCTGTTTTTT
>TRBJ2-3|TRBV18|NA|TRBD2
CASSPPSGQGDTQYF
TGTGCCAGCTCACCACCTAGCGGGCAGGGAGATACGCAGTATTTT
>TRBJ2-1|TRBV5-6|once|NA
CASSSMTGSSYNEQFF
TGTGCCAGCAGCTCAATGACTGGATCCTCCTACAATGAGCAGTTCTTC
>TRBJ2-5|TRBV18|once|TRBD1
CASSRGQGAGETQYF
TGTGCCAGCTCACGCGGACAGGGGGCCGGAGAGACCCAGTACTTC
>TRBJ2-3|TRBV30|once|NA
CARDSGTDTQYF
TGTGCAAGGGACTCAGGCACAGATACGCAGTATTTT
>TRBJ1-1|TRBV5-1|few|TRBD1
CASSRTGDTEAFF
TGCGCCAGCAGCCGAACAGGGGACACTGAAGCTTTCTTT
>TRBJ1-5|TRBV19|many|TRBD1
CASRSGQGDSQPQHF
TGTGCCAGTCGTAGCGGACAGGGGGACAGTCAGCCCCAGCATTTT
>TRBJ2-1|TRBV6-6|once|NA
CASSSQTNTYNEQFF
TGTGCCAGCAGTTCCCAGACAAACACCTACAATGAGCAGTTCTTC
>TRBJ2-7|TRBV2|NA|TRBD2
CASSDWASGSYEQYF
TGTGCCAGCAGTGATTGGGCTAGCGGGAGTTACGAGCAGTACTTC
>TRBJ2-2|TRBV7-7|NA|TRBD2
CASSLLAGVSTGELFF
TGTGCTAGCAGCCTACTAGCGGGAGTTAGTACCGGGGAGCTGTTTTTT
>TRBJ2-5|TRBV7-8|once|TRBD2
CASSLVVAGDRETQYF
TGTGCCAGCAGCTTAGTGGTTGCGGGAGATCGAGAGACCCAGTACTTC
>TRBJ2-1|TRBV6-1|once|TRBD1
CASSAPGVGQGVHEQFF
TGTGCCAGCAGTGCCCCCGGAGTGGGGCAGGGGGTACATGAGCAGTTCTTC
>TRBJ1-3|TRBV19|NA|TRBD1
CASSIAHLQGVMPGNTIYF
TGTGCCAGTAGTATCGCTCACCTACAGGGGGTGATGCCTGGAAACACCATATATTTT
>TRBJ2-5|TRBV7-3|NA|NA
CASSLGGQANPQETQYF
TGTGCCAGCAGCTTAGGTGGGCAGGCCAACCCACAAGAGACCCAGTACTTC
>TRBJ1-1|TRBV4-2|NA|NA
CASSQEGGTEAFF
TGTGCCAGCAGCCAAGAGGGGGGGACTGAAGCTTTCTTT
>TRBJ2-1|TRBV18|NA|TRBD2
CASSPLAGGSYNEQFF
TGTGCCAGCTCACCCCTAGCGGGAGGCTCCTACAATGAGCAGTTCTTC
>TRBJ2-1|TRBV3-1/TRBV3-2|NA|NA
CASSQAWRGDGNEQFF
TGTGCCAGCAGCCAAGCGTGGCGGGGTGATGGGAATGAGCAGTTCTTC
>TRBJ2-5|TRBV18|NA|TRBD1
CASSQRDRAGETQYF
TGTGCCAGCTCCCAGAGGGACAGGGCAGGGGAGACCCAGTACTTC
>TRBJ2-1|TRBV2|NA|NA
CASTGDNYNEQFF
TGTGCCAGCACCGGGGATAATTACAATGAGCAGTTCTTC
>TRBJ2-1|TRBV6-4|NA|NA
CATGREAGVYEQFF
TGTGCCACCGGTCGGGAAGCGGGCGTCTATGAGCAGTTCTTC
>TRBJ2-3|TRBV11-2|NA|TRBD2
CASSPRTSGGDTQYF
TGTGCCAGCAGCCCGAGGACTAGCGGGGGAGATACGCAGTATTTT
>TRBJ1-1|TRBV19|few|TRBD1
CASSIRDRDLEAFF
TGTGCCAGTAGTATCCGGGACAGAGACCTTGAAGCTTTCTTT
>TRBJ2-2|TRBV28|once|TRBD1
CASSFFRDRVTGELFF
TGTGCCAGCAGTTTTTTCCGGGACAGGGTCACCGGGGAGCTGTTTTTT
>TRBJ1-2|TRBV6-1|many|NA
CASSEAGGVDGYTF
TGTGCCAGCAGTGAAGCAGGAGGGGTGGATGGCTACACCTTC
>TRBJ1-4|TRBV28|once|NA
CASNTGLWAEKLFF
TGTGCCAGCAATACAGGGTTGTGGGCTGAAAAACTGTTTTTT
>TRBJ1-5|TRBV6-5|few|NA
CASSYEIAGNQPQHF
TGTGCCAGCAGTTACGAGATTGCGGGCAATCAGCCCCAGCATTTT
>TRBJ2-1|TRBV29-1|NA|NA
CSVLARLPNEQFF
TGCAGCGTTCTAGCGCGACTCCCCAATGAGCAGTTCTTC
>TRBJ2-7|TRBV24-1|NA|TRBD2
CATHLRAAGDCYEQYF
TGTGCCACCCATCTCCGAGCAGCGGGAGACTGCTACGAGCAGTACTTC
>TRBJ1-2|TRBV6-6|NA|TRBD1
CASTSGQGVYGYTF
TGTGCCAGCACCTCGGGACAGGGGGTCTATGGCTACACCTTC
>TRBJ2-3|TRBV7-2|NA|NA
CASALEPTLWDTQYF
TGTGCCAGCGCACTAGAACCAACCCTTTGGGATACGCAGTATTTT